This TCR beta chain was identified during a study of a mutant IDH1 vaccine in newly diagnosed glioma. The time point denotes: baseline, week 1 (first vaccination visit). This sample's treatment: pre-vaccination baseline after standard-of-care therapy. Measured with immunoSEQ multiplex PCR; TCRdb has only the in-frame clones, and not every one. The table has over 55,000 clones, around four fifths seen once; the top ten hold approximately 4.5%. Study results and limitations: With respect to changes in top peripheral T cell clonotypes, pseudoprogression seemed unrelated.

V was trimmed by 1 base and J by 1 base, leaving 4 bases between them. This CDR3 region has 13 residues. Germline-derived CDR1 and CDR2 are SGHAT and FQNNGV. As for this clone: Its target is not known.

The J gene is TRBJ1-1, the V gene TRBV11-2; D is undetermined. The origin of this receptor is a woman between 18 and 29 years old with glioma. Some clones in this sample may be carry-over from other donors' samples. The source was peripheral blood mononuclear cells (PBMCs), collected from a glioma patient treated with radiotherapy, temozolomide or both. The CDR3 coding sequence is TGTGCCAGCAGCTTAGGCCCGAACACTGAAGCTTTCTTT. Protein product: CASSLGPNTEAFF.